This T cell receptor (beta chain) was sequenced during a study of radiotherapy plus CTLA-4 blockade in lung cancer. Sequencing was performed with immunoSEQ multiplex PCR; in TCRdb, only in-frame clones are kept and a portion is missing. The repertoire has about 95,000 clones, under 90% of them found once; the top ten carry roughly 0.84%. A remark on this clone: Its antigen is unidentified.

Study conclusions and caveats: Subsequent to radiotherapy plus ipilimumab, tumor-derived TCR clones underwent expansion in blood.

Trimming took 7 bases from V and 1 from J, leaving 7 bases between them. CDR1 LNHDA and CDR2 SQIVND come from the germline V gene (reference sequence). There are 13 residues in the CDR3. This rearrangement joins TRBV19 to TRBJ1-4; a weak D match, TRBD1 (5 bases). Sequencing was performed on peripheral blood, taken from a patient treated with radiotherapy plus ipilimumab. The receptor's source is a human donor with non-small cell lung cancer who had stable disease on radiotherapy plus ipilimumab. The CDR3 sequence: CASNDRTNEKLFF. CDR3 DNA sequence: TGTGCCAGTAATGACAGAACTAATGAAAAACTGTTTTTT.